Reported below is one TCR beta chain. Its specificity is not known. This table comes from immunoSEQ multiplex PCR, and its TCRdb copy is limited to in-frame clones, with some not included. The data hold about 40,000 clones, with about 82% observed a single time. This entry comes from a study of lymphopenia after photon versus proton radiotherapy. Whole-study findings and limits: Photon-treated patients lost naive T cells and TCR diversity; proton-treated stayed stable.

V was trimmed by 6 bases and J by 6 bases, leaving 10 bases between them. The CDR3 is made up of 12 amino acids. In germline, CDR1 is SGHTA, CDR2 FQGNSA. V gene TRBV7-2 combines with J gene TRBJ2-3; D possibly corresponds to TRBD1 (6 bases). This clonotype was sampled from a woman in her seventies with pancreatic cancer. Some clones in this sample may be carry-over from other donors' samples. The material sequenced was peripheral blood, taken from a patient treated with proton-based radiotherapy. The CDR3 nucleotides read TGTGCCAGCAGATCAGGGGTGGATACGCAGTATTTT. Translation gives CASRSGVDTQYF.